This record looks at one TCR beta chain sequence and its context. Antigen unknown. The data originate from a study of PD-1 blockade in classical Hodgkin lymphoma. The overall study: The patients were dosed with nivolumab 3 mg/kg, infused intravenously every 2 weeks. Overall study findings and caveats: Complete responders matched newly diagnosed patients in baseline diversity.

Some clones are missing from TCRdb's copy, which holds only in-frame ones; the method was immunoSEQ multiplex PCR. The table has around 1,500 clones, more than 65% seen once; the top ten hold 34%. Relapse was seen in all patients after autologous stem cell transplantation, and brentuximab vedotin exposure was variable. Isolation of CD8+ T cells from thawed PBMCs used magnetic negative selection. Sequenced material: CD8+ T cells from blood, taken at baseline. The TCR was taken from a human donor with classical Hodgkin lymphoma.

The DNA of the CDR3 is TGTGCCAGCAGCGGCAAAGGGGGAACTGAAGCTTTCTTT. Its translation is CASSGKGGTEAFF. V and J are TRBV9 and TRBJ1-1, with D possibly matching TRBD1 (6 bases). Deletions cut 3 bases from V and 5 bases from J, with 11 bases between. The CDR3 is made up of 13 amino acids. Germline V gives CDR1 SGDLS, CDR2 YYNGEE.